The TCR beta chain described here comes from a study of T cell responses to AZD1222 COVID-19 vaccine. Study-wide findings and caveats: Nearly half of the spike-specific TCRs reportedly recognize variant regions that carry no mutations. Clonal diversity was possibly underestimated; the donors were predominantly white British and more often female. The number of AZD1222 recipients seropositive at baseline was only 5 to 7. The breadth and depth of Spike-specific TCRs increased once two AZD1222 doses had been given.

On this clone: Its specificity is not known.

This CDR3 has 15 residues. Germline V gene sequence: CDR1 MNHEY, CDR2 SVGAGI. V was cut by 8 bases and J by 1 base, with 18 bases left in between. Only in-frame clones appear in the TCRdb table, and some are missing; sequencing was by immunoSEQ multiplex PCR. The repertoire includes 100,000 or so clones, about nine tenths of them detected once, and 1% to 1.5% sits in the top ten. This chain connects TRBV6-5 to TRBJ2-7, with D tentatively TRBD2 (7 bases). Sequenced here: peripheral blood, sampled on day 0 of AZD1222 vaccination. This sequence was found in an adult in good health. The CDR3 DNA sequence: TGTGCCAGCGCAAGATTCGGGGGGACATCCTACGAGCAGTACTTC. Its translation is CASARFGGTSYEQYF.